This T cell receptor beta chain was identified during a study of OX40 agonist ivuxolimab in advanced cancers. Overall study context: Checkpoint inhibitors had been given previously to approximately 41% of patients.

General study points: Expanded clones were, on average, more numerous among CD8+ T cells than CD4+. Both blood CD4+ and CD8+ T cells showed clonal growth by week 6 at 0.1 to 3.0 mg/kg. Certain nonresponders likewise exhibited a low normalized T-cell clonal expansion.

Worth noting for this clone: Its antigen remains unknown.

Assay used: immunoSEQ multiplex PCR; TCRdb lists only in-frame clones, some missing. The profile covers tens of thousands of clones, with roughly nine tenths appearing a single time and about 1.3% taken by the ten largest. The CDR3 has 13 residues. CDR1 and CDR2 from the germline V gene are SGHDT and YYEEEE. V was clipped by 1 base and J by 5 bases, with 9 bases between them. This material consisted of CD4+ or CD8+ T cells sorted from blood, taken in a trial of the OX40 agonist ivuxolimab. This TCR derives from an adult with an advanced solid tumor such as melanoma, head and neck, liver or kidney cancer. The chain has TRBV5-6 and TRBJ2-5; D is tentatively TRBD1 or TRBD2 (6 bases each). CDR3 DNA sequence: TGTGCCAGCAGCTTGAGGGGGGAGGAGACCCAGTACTTC. Residues: CASSLRGEETQYF.